Listed below are T cell receptor beta chains from one sample, sequenced in a study of vaccination and CD4 T cells after COVID-19. Their target antigens are unknown. TCRdb used MiXCR to reprocess the PCR reads, holding one entry per CDR3 protein. The sample lists more than 6,000 distinct CDR3 sequences; around 51% were seen once. Input material: CD4+ T cells from blood, cultured in vitro. Receptors originate from a human donor in good health. Both conserved end residues are part of each CDR3. The order of the fields is CDR3 protein, CDR3 DNA, D gene, CDR3 length, V gene, J gene, clone size. D genes are given only for firm matches. A clone size is listed for some rows: how often the clone was seen (once, few, many), or a class if it is expanded.

cdr3_aa: CASSHTRAQVNTEAFF; cdr3_nt: TGTGCCAGCAGCCATACCCGTGCCCAGGTGAACACTGAAGCTTTCTTT; d_call: -; cdr3_length: 16; v_call: TRBV6-1; j_call: TRBJ1-1; clone_size: -
cdr3_aa: CASSSQETQYF; cdr3_nt: TGTGCCAGCAGCTCACAAGAGACCCAGTACTTC; d_call: -; cdr3_length: 11; v_call: TRBV7-2; j_call: TRBJ2-5; clone_size: few
cdr3_aa: CASSLEGFTEAFF; cdr3_nt: TGTGCCAGCAGCTTGGAAGGTTTCACTGAAGCTTTCTTT; d_call: -; cdr3_length: 13; v_call: TRBV5-4; j_call: TRBJ1-1; clone_size: -
cdr3_aa: CASSYTGTGLNTEAFF; cdr3_nt: TGTGCCAGCAGTTACACAGGGACAGGGTTGAACACTGAAGCTTTCTTT; d_call: TRBD1; cdr3_length: 16; v_call: TRBV6-2/TRBV6-3; j_call: TRBJ1-1; clone_size: few
cdr3_aa: CASSLVMQGYQPQHF; cdr3_nt: TGTGCCAGCAGCTTGGTTATGCAGGGCTATCAGCCCCAGCATTTT; d_call: -; cdr3_length: 15; v_call: TRBV5-8; j_call: TRBJ1-5; clone_size: once
cdr3_aa: CATRPLGGANYGYTF; cdr3_nt: TGTGCCACCAGACCCCTCGGGGGCGCAAACTATGGCTACACCTTC; d_call: -; cdr3_length: 15; v_call: TRBV24-1; j_call: TRBJ1-2; clone_size: few
cdr3_aa: CASKDWDRPDTQYF; cdr3_nt: TGTGCCAGCAAGGACTGGGACCGGCCAGATACGCAGTATTTT; d_call: -; cdr3_length: 14; v_call: TRBV6-1; j_call: TRBJ2-3; clone_size: -
cdr3_aa: CASSQFTGSSYNEQFF; cdr3_nt: TGTGCCAGCAGCCAATTCACTGGTAGCTCCTACAATGAGCAGTTCTTC; d_call: -; cdr3_length: 16; v_call: TRBV11-3; j_call: TRBJ2-1; clone_size: -
cdr3_aa: CAWRGSANYGYTF; cdr3_nt: TGTGCCTGGAGGGGATCCGCGAACTATGGCTACACCTTC; d_call: -; cdr3_length: 13; v_call: TRBV30; j_call: TRBJ1-2; clone_size: -
cdr3_aa: CASSLQGAREQYF; cdr3_nt: TGTGCCAGCAGTCTACAGGGGGCGCGGGAGCAGTACTTC; d_call: TRBD1; cdr3_length: 13; v_call: TRBV2; j_call: TRBJ2-7; clone_size: -
cdr3_aa: CASSSPGNTEAFF; cdr3_nt: TGTGCCAGCAGTTCTCCCGGGAACACTGAAGCTTTCTTT; d_call: -; cdr3_length: 13; v_call: TRBV6-5; j_call: TRBJ1-1; clone_size: -
cdr3_aa: CSAASGSQGNQPQHF; cdr3_nt: TGCAGTGCCGCGTCGGGGTCACAGGGGAACCAGCCCCAGCATTTT; d_call: TRBD1; cdr3_length: 15; v_call: TRBV20-1; j_call: TRBJ1-5; clone_size: few
cdr3_aa: CASSEGTQYF; cdr3_nt: TGTGCCAGCAGTGAGGGTACGCAGTATTTT; d_call: -; cdr3_length: 10; v_call: TRBV2; j_call: TRBJ2-3; clone_size: few
cdr3_aa: CASSLRLAGSSYNEQFF; cdr3_nt: TGTGCCAGCAGCTTACGACTAGCGGGGAGCTCCTACAATGAGCAGTTCTTC; d_call: TRBD2; cdr3_length: 17; v_call: TRBV7-2; j_call: TRBJ2-1; clone_size: -
cdr3_aa: CASSGGQGFDTGELFF; cdr3_nt: TGCGCCAGCAGCGGCGGACAGGGATTCGACACCGGGGAGCTGTTTTTT; d_call: TRBD1; cdr3_length: 16; v_call: TRBV7-9; j_call: TRBJ2-2; clone_size: -
cdr3_aa: CASSMGLAGGGEQFF; cdr3_nt: TGTGCCAGCAGCATGGGACTAGCGGGAGGAGGTGAGCAGTTCTTC; d_call: TRBD2; cdr3_length: 15; v_call: TRBV7-9; j_call: TRBJ2-1; clone_size: -
cdr3_aa: CASSLERPGVDTQYF; cdr3_nt: TGCGCCAGCAGCTTGGAACGACCAGGGGTAGATACGCAGTATTTT; d_call: -; cdr3_length: 15; v_call: TRBV5-1; j_call: TRBJ2-3; clone_size: -
cdr3_aa: CASSGRTSGSYEQYF; cdr3_nt: TGTGCCAGCAGTGGACGGACTAGCGGTTCCTACGAGCAGTACTTC; d_call: TRBD2; cdr3_length: 15; v_call: TRBV2; j_call: TRBJ2-7; clone_size: few
cdr3_aa: CSASEVGLAETQYF; cdr3_nt: TGCAGTGCATCAGAGGTCGGACTAGCAGAGACCCAGTACTTC; d_call: TRBD2; cdr3_length: 14; v_call: TRBV20-1; j_call: TRBJ2-5; clone_size: few
cdr3_aa: CSARDEGGGRFYEQYF; cdr3_nt: TGCAGTGCTAGAGATGAGGGGGGAGGAAGGTTCTACGAGCAGTACTTC; d_call: -; cdr3_length: 16; v_call: TRBV20-1; j_call: TRBJ2-7; clone_size: -
cdr3_aa: CSARMSLF; cdr3_nt: TGCAGTGCTAGGATGTCCCTTTTT; d_call: -; cdr3_length: 8; v_call: TRBV20-1; j_call: TRBJ1-1; clone_size: few
cdr3_aa: CASSPPPGAGSNTEAFF; cdr3_nt: TGTGCCAGCAGTCCCCCCCCGGGGGCGGGGTCGAACACTGAAGCTTTCTTT; d_call: -; cdr3_length: 17; v_call: TRBV27; j_call: TRBJ1-1; clone_size: -
cdr3_aa: CAWMLAGAREAFF; cdr3_nt: TGTGCCTGGATGTTGGCAGGGGCCCGGGAAGCTTTCTTT; d_call: -; cdr3_length: 13; v_call: TRBV30; j_call: TRBJ1-1; clone_size: few
cdr3_aa: CASSLILTDTQYF; cdr3_nt: TGTGCCAGCAGCTTAATCCTCACAGATACGCAGTATTTT; d_call: -; cdr3_length: 13; v_call: TRBV7-2; j_call: TRBJ2-3; clone_size: -
cdr3_aa: CASSIRQNTGELFF; cdr3_nt: TGTGCCAGCAGTATAAGACAGAACACCGGGGAGCTGTTTTTT; d_call: -; cdr3_length: 14; v_call: TRBV12-3/TRBV12-4; j_call: TRBJ2-2; clone_size: -
cdr3_aa: CASSSGLVWTGELFF; cdr3_nt: TGTGCCAGCAGCTCGGGACTAGTTTGGACCGGGGAGCTGTTTTTT; d_call: TRBD2; cdr3_length: 15; v_call: TRBV7-2; j_call: TRBJ2-2; clone_size: -
cdr3_aa: CASRGLAGGAAGANVLTF; cdr3_nt: TGTGCCAGCAGGGGCCTAGCGGGGGGGGCCGCTGGGGCCAACGTCCTGACTTTC; d_call: TRBD2; cdr3_length: 18; v_call: TRBV2; j_call: TRBJ2-6; clone_size: -
cdr3_aa: CSAAPQTSGGPSSQYF; cdr3_nt: TGCAGTGCTGCGCCCCAAACTAGCGGGGGCCCGAGCTCGCAGTATTTT; d_call: TRBD2; cdr3_length: 16; v_call: TRBV20-1; j_call: TRBJ2-3; clone_size: few
cdr3_aa: CASSFYPRGGAEVGEQFF; cdr3_nt: TGTGCCAGCAGCTTTTACCCCCGAGGGGGGGCCGAAGTGGGTGAGCAGTTCTTC; d_call: -; cdr3_length: 18; v_call: TRBV11-3; j_call: TRBJ2-1; clone_size: few
cdr3_aa: CASSYRVKAGYTF; cdr3_nt: TGTGCCAGCAGTTACAGGGTGAAGGCTGGCTACACCTTC; d_call: -; cdr3_length: 13; v_call: TRBV12-3/TRBV12-4; j_call: TRBJ1-2; clone_size: -
cdr3_aa: CASSAVPTSEAFF; cdr3_nt: TGTGCCAGCAGCGCGGTTCCTACTTCTGAAGCTTTCTTT; d_call: -; cdr3_length: 13; v_call: TRBV6-1; j_call: TRBJ1-1; clone_size: -
cdr3_aa: CASSPTGLNQPQHF; cdr3_nt: TGTGCCAGCTCACCGACAGGACTCAATCAGCCCCAGCATTTT; d_call: -; cdr3_length: 14; v_call: TRBV18; j_call: TRBJ1-5; clone_size: -
cdr3_aa: CASSLQDSDAEAFF; cdr3_nt: TGTGCCAGCAGCTTGCAAGATTCGGACGCTGAAGCTTTCTTT; d_call: -; cdr3_length: 14; v_call: TRBV5-4; j_call: TRBJ1-1; clone_size: few
cdr3_aa: CSARPSGVPRTQYF; cdr3_nt: TGCAGTGCTAGACCCAGCGGTGTGCCAAGGACCCAGTACTTC; d_call: -; cdr3_length: 14; v_call: TRBV20-1; j_call: TRBJ2-5; clone_size: -
cdr3_aa: CASSIRQGNTGELFF; cdr3_nt: TGTGCCAGTAGTATTCGGCAGGGAAACACCGGGGAGCTGTTTTTT; d_call: -; cdr3_length: 15; v_call: TRBV19; j_call: TRBJ2-2; clone_size: few
cdr3_aa: CASSAEVGGLPDTQYF; cdr3_nt: TGTGCCAGCAGCGCGGAGGTGGGGGGATTACCAGATACGCAGTATTTT; d_call: -; cdr3_length: 16; v_call: TRBV7-9; j_call: TRBJ2-3; clone_size: -
cdr3_aa: CASSPRTSGGETQYF; cdr3_nt: TGTGCCAGCAGCCCTAGGACTAGCGGGGGTGAGACCCAGTACTTC; d_call: TRBD2; cdr3_length: 15; v_call: TRBV7-9; j_call: TRBJ2-5; clone_size: -
cdr3_aa: CASSYFPGLRTEAFF; cdr3_nt: TGTGCCAGCAGTTACTTTCCCGGGCTTCGCACTGAAGCTTTCTTT; d_call: -; cdr3_length: 15; v_call: TRBV6-5; j_call: TRBJ1-1; clone_size: -
cdr3_aa: CASSQQSTDTQYF; cdr3_nt: TGTGCCAGCAGTCAACAGAGCACAGATACGCAGTATTTT; d_call: -; cdr3_length: 13; v_call: TRBV12-3/TRBV12-4; j_call: TRBJ2-3; clone_size: -
cdr3_aa: CASSPGGPGGIQYF; cdr3_nt: TGTGCCAGCAGTCCAGGGGGGCCAGGCGGCATTCAGTACTTC; d_call: -; cdr3_length: 14; v_call: TRBV6-2/TRBV6-3; j_call: TRBJ2-4; clone_size: few
cdr3_aa: CSARVSGNTGELFF; cdr3_nt: TGCAGTGCTAGAGTTAGCGGGAACACCGGGGAGCTGTTTTTT; d_call: -; cdr3_length: 14; v_call: TRBV20-1; j_call: TRBJ2-2; clone_size: -
cdr3_aa: CASSFSADEQYF; cdr3_nt: TGCGCCAGCAGCTTCTCGGCGGACGAGCAGTACTTC; d_call: -; cdr3_length: 12; v_call: TRBV5-1; j_call: TRBJ2-7; clone_size: few
cdr3_aa: CASSEAGTGGTSGANVLTF; cdr3_nt: TGTGCCAGCAGTGAAGCGGGGACAGGGGGGACCTCTGGGGCCAACGTCCTGACTTTC; d_call: TRBD1; cdr3_length: 19; v_call: TRBV6-1; j_call: TRBJ2-6; clone_size: -
cdr3_aa: CASTGGSGGYTF; cdr3_nt: TGTGCCAGCACAGGGGGGTCAGGTGGCTACACCTTC; d_call: TRBD1; cdr3_length: 12; v_call: TRBV5-4; j_call: TRBJ1-2; clone_size: -
cdr3_aa: CASSSGLAGITDTQYF; cdr3_nt: TGTGCCAGCAGCTCGGGACTAGCGGGGATTACAGATACGCAGTATTTT; d_call: TRBD2; cdr3_length: 16; v_call: TRBV7-9; j_call: TRBJ2-3; clone_size: -
cdr3_aa: CATSDSGQGISGANVLTF; cdr3_nt: TGTGCCACCAGTGACTCGGGACAGGGAATTTCTGGGGCCAACGTCCTGACTTTC; d_call: TRBD1; cdr3_length: 18; v_call: TRBV24-1; j_call: TRBJ2-6; clone_size: -
cdr3_aa: CASSGGRAYGYTF; cdr3_nt: TGCGCCAGCAGTGGGGGCAGGGCCTATGGCTACACCTTC; d_call: -; cdr3_length: 13; v_call: TRBV10-2; j_call: TRBJ1-2; clone_size: few
cdr3_aa: CASSPPYGTGNSPLHF; cdr3_nt: TGTGCCAGCTCACCACCTTACGGGACTGGCAATTCACCCCTCCACTTT; d_call: -; cdr3_length: 16; v_call: TRBV18; j_call: TRBJ1-6; clone_size: -
cdr3_aa: CATSRSKGRDYGYTF; cdr3_nt: TGTGCCACCAGCAGGTCTAAGGGGAGGGACTATGGCTACACCTTC; d_call: -; cdr3_length: 15; v_call: TRBV15; j_call: TRBJ1-2; clone_size: few
cdr3_aa: CAIRETGELFF; cdr3_nt: TGTGCCATCCGTGAGACTGGGGAGCTGTTTTTT; d_call: -; cdr3_length: 11; v_call: TRBV10-3; j_call: TRBJ2-2; clone_size: -
cdr3_aa: CASSPGLAGNTGELFF; cdr3_nt: TGTGCCAGCAGCCCCGGACTAGCGGGGAACACCGGGGAGCTGTTTTTT; d_call: TRBD2; cdr3_length: 16; v_call: TRBV7-6; j_call: TRBJ2-2; clone_size: few
cdr3_aa: CASSYRTGQLNTGELFF; cdr3_nt: TGTGCCAGCAGTTACCGCACAGGGCAGCTAAACACCGGGGAGCTGTTTTTT; d_call: -; cdr3_length: 17; v_call: TRBV6-2/TRBV6-3; j_call: TRBJ2-2; clone_size: few
cdr3_aa: CASRSGHGNEQFF; cdr3_nt: TGTGCCAGCAGGAGCGGGCATGGGAATGAGCAGTTCTTC; d_call: -; cdr3_length: 13; v_call: TRBV6-1; j_call: TRBJ2-1; clone_size: -